What follows describes a single TCR beta chain. In the original analysis: Amplified reference gene primers provided the basis for estimating nucleated cell counts. Libraries were prepared by immunoSEQ multiplex PCR; TCRdb keeps only in-frame clonotypes and omits some of them. That table is the source of V, J and clone size, and D and trimming were worked out from the DNA. The sample includes tens of thousands of clones, approximately 80% seen only once; the top ten take about 13%. Looked up from germline, CDR1 is SGHVS and CDR2 is FQNEAQ. Trimming stripped 5 bases from V and 9 bases from J, with 20 bases between. This CDR3 has 16 residues. This record belongs to a study of blood T cell repertoires in COVID-19.

The TCR originated in a human donor in a cohort sampled during active COVID-19. Sequences were obtained from peripheral blood. The rearrangement links TRBV7-8 to TRBJ1-6; D not resolved. The CDR3 region has the DNA TGTGCCAGCAGCCCAGAGGGTAGACTCCGGGCTTCACCCCTCCACTTT. Protein sequence: CASSPEGRLRASPLHF.